The source of this T cell receptor (beta chain) is a study of neurological immune-mediated disorders. CDR1 DFQATT and CDR2 SNEGSKA come from the germline V gene (reference sequence). This CDR3 is built from 15 residues. V lost 3 bases to trimming and J lost 2 bases, with 14 bases between them. Study-level points and caveats: No CDR3 amino acid sequences were shared by expanded clones across subjects, suggesting private repertoires in all groups. Multiple sclerosis, the disease with the least TCR clonal expansion, fell below healthy controls, whereas HTLV-1-associated myelopathy showed the most.

This clonotype was recorded many times. Its specificity is not known. The cDNA was synthesized by 5'RACE incorporating 10-nucleotide random UMIs. Using its own MiXCR run on the 5' RACE reads, TCRdb lists one record per CDR3 protein. The data hold under 75,000 distinct CDR3 sequences, with 2.5% to 4% observed a single time. The TCR was taken from a woman aged 45-60 years with multiple sclerosis. The chain couples TRBV20-1 to TRBJ1-3; D call uncertain. The sample was PBMCs. CDR3 region: CSARDSRTAGNTIYF. The DNA for the CDR3 is TGCAGTGCTAGGGACTCCAGGACTGCTGGAAACACCATATATTTT.